One sample yielded the 26 T cell receptor beta chains listed below, sequenced in a study of beta chain features in type 1 diabetes. The study reverse transcribed the entire isolated RNA, so it sequenced expressed TCRB transcripts. Using immunoSEQ multiplex PCR, the repertoire was profiled, and TCRdb retains in-frame clones only, with some absent. This sample has under 400,000 clones, with around 20% found just once. The material sequenced was naive CD4+ T cells from blood. The receptors shown here come from a woman younger than 30 in good health.

The chain carries TRBV25-1 and TRBJ2-1, with D possibly TRBD2 on 5 matching bases. Germline loops: CDR1 MGHDK, CDR2 SYGVNS. The CDR3 covers 13 residues. Trimming cost V 5 bases and J 2 bases, with 7 bases left between them. The CDR3 sequence: CASSQAAYNEQFF. The CDR3 DNA follows: TGTGCCAGCAGTCAAGCGGCCTACAATGAGCAGTTCTTC.

This sequence joins TRBV9 and TRBJ1-2; the D gene is possibly TRBD1 (5 bases). Trimming left V 3 bases short and J 3 bases short, with 9 bases between. The CDR3 extends over 13 amino acids. CDR1 is SGDLS and CDR2 is YYNGEE in the germline V gene. CDR3 sequence reads: CASSGDSDYGYTF. In DNA, the CDR3 is TGTGCCAGCAGCGGTGACAGCGACTATGGCTACACCTTC.

This sequence joins TRBV9 and TRBJ2-2; weak D call: TRBD1 (5 bases). CDR3 length equals 15 residues. Looked up from germline, CDR1 is SGDLS and CDR2 is YYNGEE. V lost 2 bases and J 6 bases, leaving 14 bases between the germline ends. CDR3 loop: CASSVLESGSGELFF. CDR3 DNA: TGTGCCAGCAGCGTCCTAGAGTCAGGGTCCGGGGAGCTGTTTTTT.

This clone was seen a handful of times. V usage is TRBV5-1 and J usage is TRBJ2-5, with TRBD2 matching over 7 bases. The CDR3 sequence is 14 residues long. Trimming took 2 bases from V and 5 from J; bases not matched to a gene: 6. The germline V gene has CDR1 SGHRS and CDR2 YFSETQ. CDR3 sequence reads: CASSLRLAEETQYF. The DNA of the CDR3 is TGCGCCAGCAGCTTACGGCTAGCGGAGGAGACCCAGTACTTC.

This clone was counted between two and nine times. The chain combines TRBV4-3 with TRBJ2-3; 14 positions match TRBD2. Germline V gives CDR1 LGHNA, CDR2 YSLEER. This CDR3 is 15 amino acids long. V was pared by 1 base and J by 6 bases, with 0 bases of the junction left unmatched. The CDR3 DNA follows: TGCGCCAGCAGCCAAGGACTAGCGGGGGGGGATACGCAGTATTTT. Translated: CASSQGLAGGDTQYF.

This sequence joins TRBV5-1 and TRBJ2-7, with TRBD1 matching over 8 bases. Per the germline V gene, CDR1 is SGHRS and CDR2 is YFSETQ. V dropped 4 bases and J dropped 3; count of bases not matched to a gene: 6. The CDR3 spans 14 residues. DNA of the CDR3: TGCGCCAGCAGCGCTCGGACAGGGAACTACGAGCAGTACTTC. Its translation is CASSARTGNYEQYF.

The gene calls are TRBV30 and TRBJ2-2, with D possibly being TRBD2 (7 bases). The V and J ends lost 4 bases and 1 base respectively, with 13 bases between them. Looked up from germline, CDR1 is GTSNPN and CDR2 is SVGIG (reference sequence). This CDR3 contains 15 residues. The CDR3, as DNA: TGTGCCTGGACGGGGGGCTCATGGAACACCGGGGAGCTGTTTTTT. Its translation is CAWTGGSWNTGELFF.

The gene calls are TRBV9 and TRBJ1-1; D is perhaps TRBD1 (5 bases). Trimming cost V 3 bases and J 5 bases, with 11 bases left between them. The CDR3 is made up of 13 amino acids. Germline V gene lookup returns CDR1 SGDLS and CDR2 YYNGEE. The CDR3: CASSGGGKTEAFF. The CDR3 DNA follows: TGTGCCAGCAGCGGTGGGGGGAAGACTGAAGCTTTCTTT.

This chain uses TRBV5-5 with TRBJ1-1, with 9 bases matching TRBD1. V lost 2 bases and J lost 5; bases outside the gene matches: 4. CDR1 is SGHKS and CDR2 is YYEKEE in the germline V gene (reference sequence). CDR3 length: 14 residues. The CDR3 is CASSFLTGGTEAFF. As DNA, the CDR3 is TGTGCCAGCAGCTTCCTGACAGGGGGGACTGAAGCTTTCTTT.

This clone was detected a few times. V usage is TRBV30 and J usage is TRBJ2-1, with 12 bases matching TRBD2. Looked up from germline, CDR1 is GTSNPN and CDR2 is SVGIG (reference sequence). The CDR3 sequence is 16 residues long. Trimming removed 2 bases from V and 4 bases from J; junction bases left unmatched: 6. The CDR3 nucleotides are TGTGCCTGGAGTCCCCTCCTAGCGGGAGGGTACAATGAGCAGTTCTTC. It encodes CAWSPLLAGGYNEQFF.

The chain uses TRBV19 and TRBJ2-3; 7 positions agree with TRBD1. The CDR3 is made up of 14 amino acids. V was clipped by 2 bases and J by 1 base; unmatched bases: 0. CDR1 is LNHDA, CDR2 SQIVND, per germline (reference sequence). The CDR3 region is CASSITGGTDTQYF. The CDR3, as DNA: TGTGCCAGTAGTATAACAGGGGGCACAGATACGCAGTATTTT.

This clone showed up just a few times. J is TRBJ2-3 and V is TRBV10-3; 8 bases align to TRBD2. The V segment lost 4 bases and the J segment 1 base; nucleotides outside the gene matches: 1. CDR1 ENHRY and CDR2 SYGVKD come from the germline V gene. The CDR3 sequence is 14 residues long. Here the CDR3 DNA reads TGTGCCATCAGTGTGACTAGCGGCACAGATACGCAGTATTTT. This encodes CAISVTSGTDTQYF.

J is TRBJ2-7 and V is TRBV5-4; 7 nucleotides align to TRBD2. Germline V gene data show CDR1 as SGHNT and CDR2 as YYREEE (reference sequence). The CDR3 length is 13 residues. V shed 10 bases and J 3 bases; nucleotides not matched to a gene: 10. This chain's CDR3 is CALGSGANYEQYF. The CDR3 DNA reads as TGTGCCCTCGGGAGCGGGGCCAACTACGAGCAGTACTTC.

This clone was seen more than once but under ten times. J is TRBJ2-6 and V is TRBV4-1; 9 bases are a match to TRBD1. The CDR3 spans 19 residues. V gave up 3 bases and J gave up 0 bases; unmatched junction bases: 9. The V gene's germline CDR1 is MGHRA and CDR2 YSYEKL. The chain's CDR3 is CASSHSPGQGFSGANVLTF. The DNA for the CDR3 is TGCGCCAGCAGCCATTCTCCGGGACAGGGCTTCTCTGGGGCCAACGTCCTGACTTTC.

The chain uses TRBV11-2 and TRBJ2-1; 12 nucleotides match TRBD2. The CDR3 has 15 residues. The germline CDR1 and CDR2 sequences are SGHAT and FQNNGV. V lost 3 bases, J lost 7 bases, and 4 bases stayed unmatched. As DNA, the CDR3 is TGTGCCAGCAGCTTTCCTAGCGGGAGGGCTAATGAGCAGTTCTTC. Amino acids: CASSFPSGRANEQFF. Full variable domain (outside the CDR3, taken from reference TRBV11-2 and TRBJ2-1): EAGVAQSPRYKIIEKRQSVAFWCNPISGHATLYWYQQILGQGPKLLIQFQNNGVVDDSQLPKDRFSAERLKGVDSTLKIQPAKLEDSAVYLCASSFPSGRANEQFFGPGTRLTVL.

CDR3 loop: CASSVRTGEDTQYF. The CDR3 nucleotides are TGTGCCAGCAGCGTCCGGACAGGGGAAGATACGCAGTATTTT. V gene TRBV9 combines with J gene TRBJ2-3, with 9 bases lining up with TRBD1. With 2 bases clipped from V and 5 bases from J, the junction kept 3 bases outside the gene matches. CDR1 is SGDLS, CDR2 YYNGEE, per germline. The CDR3 is 14 residues long.

This clone was observed a few times. The J gene is TRBJ2-7, the V gene TRBV29-1, with 8 bases that match TRBD1. The V segment lost 4 bases and the J segment 7 bases; nucleotides outside the gene matches: 12. Germline CDR1 is SQVTM and CDR2 is ANQGSEA. CDR3 length: 14 amino acids. The CDR3 DNA reads as TGCAGCGTTGGATCAAGAGGACAGGGTGATGAGCAGTACTTC. As protein: CSVGSRGQGDEQYF.

The gene calls are TRBV9 and TRBJ1-4; tentatively, D is TRBD1 (5 bases). The CDR3 is made up of 15 amino acids. V was clipped by 4 bases and J by 7 bases, with 17 bases between them. Germline V lookup: CDR1 SGDLS, CDR2 YYNGEE. Written as DNA, the CDR3 is TGTGCCAGCAGCCCCTCAGCAGGGTTGGGTGAAAAACTGTTTTTT. This gives the protein CASSPSAGLGEKLFF.

V gene TRBV7-6 combines with J gene TRBJ1-1; unclear D gene. V was clipped by 5 bases and J by 3 bases, with 13 bases between them. CDR1 is SGHVS and CDR2 is FNYEAQ in the germline V gene. The CDR3 is 14 residues long. This CDR3 reads CASSPLGVHTEAFF. In DNA, the CDR3 is TGTGCCAGCAGCCCTCTGGGAGTCCACACTGAAGCTTTCTTT.

Only a few counts were recorded for this clone. The gene calls are TRBV29-1 and TRBJ2-3, with D perhaps matching TRBD2 (6 bases). CDR3 size: 12 residues. Germline V gene lookup returns CDR1 SQVTM and CDR2 ANQGSEA. V was clipped by 4 bases and J by 3 bases, with 8 bases between them. The CDR3: CSVGDSTDTQYF. CDR3 bases: TGCAGCGTTGGGGACTCGACAGATACGCAGTATTTT.

This clone was seen a few times. V is TRBV9 and J is TRBJ1-1, with 8 bases fitting TRBD1. Germline-derived CDR1 and CDR2 are SGDLS and YYNGEE. With V trimmed by 7 bases and J by 1 base, 12 bases remained unmatched. The CDR3 sequence is 16 residues long. The CDR3 protein is CASSWTTGTGNTEAFF. The CDR3 region has the DNA TGTGCCAGCTCTTGGACGACCGGGACAGGGAACACTGAAGCTTTCTTT.

Comments on this clone: This specimen includes other DNA sequences encoding the same CDR3. This chain uses TRBV9 with TRBJ2-5; TRBD2 matches at 10 bases. The junction had 0 bases not matched to a gene; V was cut back by 0 bases and J by 4 bases. The CDR3 totals 14 residues. Germline V gene lookup returns CDR1 SGDLS and CDR2 YYNGEE. The CDR3 DNA reads TGTGCCAGCAGCGTAGGGACTAGCGGAGAGACCCAGTACTTC. Protein product: CASSVGTSGETQYF.

Concerning this clone: Other DNA variants within this sample encode the same CDR3. The chain carries TRBV9 and TRBJ2-2; D not resolved. The CDR3 is 12 amino acids. The V end lost 7 bases, the J end lost 6 bases, and 10 bases lay between the germline ends. Per the germline V gene, CDR1 is SGDLS and CDR2 is YYNGEE. DNA of the CDR3: TGTGCCAGCTCTCCCCTATCCGGGGAGCTGTTTTTT. Translated: CASSPLSGELFF.

This clone came up a few times. The chain joins TRBV7-9 to TRBJ2-7, with 13 bases aligning to TRBD2. V shed 5 bases, J shed 6 bases, and the junction held 4 bases outside the gene matches. Germline loops: CDR1 SEHNR, CDR2 FQNEAQ (reference sequence). The CDR3 sequence is 14 residues long. This CDR3 reads CASSQGLAGTEQYF. Here the CDR3 DNA reads TGTGCCAGCAGCCAGGGACTAGCGGGAACCGAGCAGTACTTC.

The chain employs TRBV19 and TRBJ1-2; D not certain. Germline values: CDR1 LNHDA, CDR2 SQIVND (reference sequence). Trimming removed 5 bases from V and 5 bases from J, with 15 bases in between. The CDR3 extends over 14 amino acids. This CDR3 is CASSGGRLLYGYTF. CDR3 sequence (DNA): TGTGCCAGTAGTGGAGGGCGACTCCTGTATGGCTACACCTTC.

Here the CDR3 reads CASSYHQTGRTDTQYF. The CDR3 bases are TGTGCCAGCAGTTACCACCAGACAGGGCGCACAGATACGCAGTATTTT. The rearrangement joins TRBV6-5 to TRBJ2-3; 7 nucleotides agree with TRBD1. Trimming at V came to 2 bases and at J to 1 base, leaving 6 bases not matched to a gene. From germline, CDR1 is MNHEY and CDR2 SVGAGI. The CDR3 loop spans 16 amino acids.